The T cell receptor beta chain described here comes from a study of graft-versus-host responses after intestinal transplantation. V was clipped by 4 bases and J by 7 bases; unmatched bases: 4. Germline CDR1 and CDR2: SGHNT and YENEEA. CDR3 length: 13 residues. This table comes from immunoSEQ multiplex PCR, and its TCRdb copy is limited to in-frame clones, with some not included. The sample lists about 18,000 clones, approximately 92% seen once, with 1.5% to 2% in the top ten. Findings and caveats of the study: Where graft-donor T cell macrochimerism was present, patients had high graft-versus-host to host-versus-graft clonal ratios in allografts.

Remarks on this clone: Its specificity is not known.

Sample: PBMCs, taken around 350 days after transplant. The TCR comes from a human patient who received an intestinal transplant, so some T cells may come from the graft donor. The V call is TRBV11-3, the J call TRBJ2-7; 10 bases fit TRBD2. Here the CDR3 DNA reads TGTGCCAGCAGCTCAAGGACTAGCGGAGAGCAGTACTTC. This translates into CASSSRTSGEQYF.